This passage covers 2 T cell receptor beta chains from one sample sequenced in a study of blood T cell repertoires in COVID-19. Assay used: immunoSEQ multiplex PCR; TCRdb lists only in-frame clones, some missing. This table has 140,000 to 150,000 clones, around 90% appearing once. Source material: peripheral blood. These receptors all stem from a man in his sixties or seventies with acute or convalescent COVID-19.

The chain recombines TRBV19 with TRBJ1-4, with D unresolved. The CDR3 contains 14 residues. Germline V gene lookup returns CDR1 LNHDA and CDR2 SQIVND (reference sequence). V was trimmed by 2 bases and J by 5 bases, leaving 9 bases between them. This CDR3 reads CASSITGGNEKLFF. CDR3 DNA: TGTGCCAGTAGTATAACCGGAGGGAATGAAAAACTGTTTTTT.

The V call is TRBV9, the J call TRBJ2-1; no clear D. Between the trimmed V and J ends, which lost 0 bases and 0 bases, there was a span of 10 bases. CDR3 length: 16 amino acids. Germline V lookup: CDR1 SGDLS, CDR2 YYNGEE. The CDR3 loop reads CASSVDVRSSYNEQFF. The CDR3 DNA follows: TGTGCCAGCAGCGTAGATGTCAGAAGCTCCTACAATGAGCAGTTCTTC.